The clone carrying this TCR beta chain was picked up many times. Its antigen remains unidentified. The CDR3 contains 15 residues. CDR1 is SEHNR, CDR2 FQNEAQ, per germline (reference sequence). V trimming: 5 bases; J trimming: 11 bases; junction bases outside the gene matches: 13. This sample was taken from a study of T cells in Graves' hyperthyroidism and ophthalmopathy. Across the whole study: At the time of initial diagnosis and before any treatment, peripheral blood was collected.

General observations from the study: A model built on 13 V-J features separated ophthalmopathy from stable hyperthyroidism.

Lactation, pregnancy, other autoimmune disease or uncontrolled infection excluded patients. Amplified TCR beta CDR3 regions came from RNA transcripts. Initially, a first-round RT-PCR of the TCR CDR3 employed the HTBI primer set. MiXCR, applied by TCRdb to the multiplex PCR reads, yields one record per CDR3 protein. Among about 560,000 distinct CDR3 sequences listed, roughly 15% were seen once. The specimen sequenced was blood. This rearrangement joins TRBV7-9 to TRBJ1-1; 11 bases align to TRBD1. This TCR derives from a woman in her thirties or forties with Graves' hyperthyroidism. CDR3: CASSVPGQGVEDAFF. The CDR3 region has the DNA TGTGCCAGCAGCGTTCCGGGACAGGGGGTCGAGGACGCTTTCTTT.